These T cell receptor beta chains were read from a single sample in a study of CD8+ T cells in alopecia areata. Profiling relied on immunoSEQ multiplex PCR, and the TCRdb table lists in-frame clones only, not all of them. The sample includes around 190,000 clones, approximately 67% seen only once; the top ten take approximately 1.3%. Sequencing used CD4+ T cells sorted from blood, obtained around week 50, from a patient treated with tofacitinib. These receptors all stem from a human donor with alopecia areata. Both conserved end residues are part of each CDR3. The D gene is left open where the match is weak. Some rows mark clone size as missing; the rest say once, few, many or name a class of expanded clone.

CDR3 DNA	CDR3 protein	D gene	V gene	J gene	clone size
TGTGCCAGCTCACCTGTAGAATCCGATGGCTACACCTTC	CASSPVESDGYTF	NA	TRBV18	TRBJ1-2	NA
TGCAGCGTTGGCGGGGGTAACTATGGCTACACCTTC	CSVGGGNYGYTF	NA	TRBV29-1	TRBJ1-2	NA
TGTGCCAGCAATTACCGGGGCCCCCGGGGCTACACCTTC	CASNYRGPRGYTF	NA	TRBV2	TRBJ1-2	NA
TGTGCCTGGGGCCTATTGACCGAGCAGTTCTTC	CAWGLLTEQFF	NA	TRBV30	TRBJ2-1	once
TGTGCCAGCAGTTCAGGACAGGCCGAAACCCTTTACGAGCAGTACTTC	CASSSGQAETLYEQYF	TRBD1	TRBV6-5	TRBJ2-7	NA
TGCAGCGTTGAAGGATTTGGCGTCCAGTCCTCTGAGAGCTATGGCTACACCTTC	CSVEGFGVQSSESYGYTF	NA	TRBV29-1	TRBJ1-2	NA
TGTGCCAGCAGTGCCGGGACAGAAGCTTTCTTT	CASSAGTEAFF	NA	TRBV27	TRBJ1-1	NA
TGTGCCTGGAGTGTGGCGCGGGGCTACACCTTC	CAWSVARGYTF	NA	TRBV30	TRBJ1-2	few
TGCAGCGTTCCCTACGGGCGGAGCTCCTACAATGAGCAGTTCTTC	CSVPYGRSSYNEQFF	NA	TRBV29-1	TRBJ2-1	NA
TGTGCCAGCATTCACAAACAACCTGGCACAGATACGCAGTATTTT	CASIHKQPGTDTQYF	NA	TRBV6-1	TRBJ2-3	few
TGCAGCGTTGATGAGGACGGGGGGGACACCGGGGAGCTGTTTTTT	CSVDEDGGDTGELFF	TRBD2	TRBV29-1	TRBJ2-2	NA
TGTGCCAGCAGTTACGTCGGGGGCAGTCAGCCCCAGCATTTT	CASSYVGGSQPQHF	NA	TRBV6-5	TRBJ1-5	NA
TGTGCCATCAGTGAGTCTCCCGTCCCTAGGGAGACCCAGTACTTC	CAISESPVPRETQYF	NA	TRBV10-3	TRBJ2-5	NA
TGTGCCAGCAGCGTCGAACAGGGGATTTCTAGTGGCTACACCTTC	CASSVEQGISSGYTF	TRBD1	TRBV9	TRBJ1-2	once
TGTGCCAGTAGGGCGGACAGCCGATATCTGCCCCAGCATTTT	CASRADSRYLPQHF	NA	TRBV19	TRBJ1-5	NA
TGTGCCAGCAGCCCTAGCGGGGACTACGAGCAGTACTTC	CASSPSGDYEQYF	TRBD2	TRBV9	TRBJ2-7	few
TGTGCCAGCAGCAGGGTTTTACAAGAGACCCAGTACTTC	CASSRVLQETQYF	NA	TRBV6-1	TRBJ2-5	few
TGTGCCAGCAGCGTAGCGGCGGGGGCGAACAATGAGCAGTTCTTC	CASSVAAGANNEQFF	NA	TRBV9	TRBJ2-1	few
TGCGCCAGCTGCAATCTACCGGGACAGGGGATAGGCGAGCAGTACTTC	CASCNLPGQGIGEQYF	TRBD1	TRBV5-1	TRBJ2-7	NA
TGTGCCAGCAGCCTAAGCCACGAGCAGTACTTC	CASSLSHEQYF	NA	TRBV7-2	TRBJ2-7	NA
TGTGCCTCCGGGACAGGGGCTGCCTATGGCTACACCTTC	CASGTGAAYGYTF	TRBD1	TRBV10-3	TRBJ1-2	NA
TGCAGCGTATTAGAAGTTCCTGAAGCTTTCTTT	CSVLEVPEAFF	NA	TRBV29-1	TRBJ1-1	NA
TGCAGCGTTGAAGGGTACAGGGGTGAAGCTTTCTTT	CSVEGYRGEAFF	TRBD1	TRBV29-1	TRBJ1-1	NA
TGTGCCAGCAGCTTAAGCGGGGGAACTGAAGCTTTCTTT	CASSLSGGTEAFF	NA	TRBV7-3	TRBJ1-1	few
TGTGCCAGCAGACAGGACAGCTATAATTCACCCCTCCACTTT	CASRQDSYNSPLHF	NA	TRBV7-6	TRBJ1-6	NA
TGCGCCAGCAGCTTGGGGTTTAGCGCGGGAGAGACCCAGTACTTC	CASSLGFSAGETQYF	NA	TRBV5-1	TRBJ2-5	NA
TGTGCCAGTAGTATACCCGGGACGGCCGGGCCCCAGCATTTT	CASSIPGTAGPQHF	NA	TRBV19	TRBJ1-5	NA
TGTGCCAGCTCAAGGGGCGTAGACACCGGGGAGCTGTTTTTT	CASSRGVDTGELFF	NA	TRBV18	TRBJ2-2	NA
TGTGCCAGCAGTGAATACGCAGGGCTAGAGACCCAGTACTTC	CASSEYAGLETQYF	NA	TRBV25-1	TRBJ2-5	NA
TGCAGCGTTTTTCTCTATTCGGAAAACATTCAGTACTTC	CSVFLYSENIQYF	NA	TRBV29-1	TRBJ2-4	NA
TGTGCCAGCAGCTTACAGGGCGAGCAGTACTTC	CASSLQGEQYF	NA	TRBV11-2	TRBJ2-7	NA
TGCGCCAGCAGTCACCTTCTCATCACAGGGAGGGATTCACCCCTCCACTTT	CASSHLLITGRDSPLHF	NA	TRBV23-1	TRBJ1-6	NA
TGTGCCAGCAGCTTGGACTTGTACCAAGAGACCCAGTACTTC	CASSLDLYQETQYF	NA	TRBV7-2	TRBJ2-5	NA
TGCAGCGTTCGAGACAGGGGGCAAAACGAGCAGTACTTC	CSVRDRGQNEQYF	TRBD1	TRBV29-1	TRBJ2-7	NA
TGTGCCAGCAGCACACATAAAACCCGGGACAGGGGTATCGGGAACATTCAGTACTTC	CASSTHKTRDRGIGNIQYF	TRBD1	TRBV9	TRBJ2-4	NA
TGCAGCGTTGAATACAGACCAGGGACCCAGTACTTC	CSVEYRPGTQYF	NA	TRBV29-1	TRBJ2-5	NA
TGTGCCTGGAAGGGACCGAGACCCTCTGGGGCCAACGTCCTGACTTTC	CAWKGPRPSGANVLTF	NA	TRBV30	TRBJ2-6	once
TGTGCCAGCAGCTTCGGGGTCAAGGACACTGAAGCTTTCTTT	CASSFGVKDTEAFF	NA	TRBV5-4	TRBJ1-1	NA
TGTGCCAGCAGCTTCGAGCGGGGGGGCCGTGATACGCAGTATTTT	CASSFERGGRDTQYF	TRBD2	TRBV7-2	TRBJ2-3	NA
TGTGCCAGCAGTGACAGGGTGGGGACCGGGGAGCTGTTTTTT	CASSDRVGTGELFF	NA	TRBV2	TRBJ2-2	NA
TGTGCCAGCAGCCCCGGGTCAAGGGAGACCCAGTACTTC	CASSPGSRETQYF	NA	TRBV4-2	TRBJ2-5	NA
TGTGCCAGCAGCTTACATAGCACAGATACGCAGTATTTT	CASSLHSTDTQYF	NA	TRBV7-2	TRBJ2-3	NA
TGCAGCGCGACAGCGATGAACACTGAAGCTTTCTTT	CSATAMNTEAFF	NA	TRBV29-1	TRBJ1-1	NA
TGTGCCAGCAGGTCCGGGATCGAGCAGTTCTTC	CASRSGIEQFF	NA	TRBV2	TRBJ2-1	NA
TGTGCCTGGGGACCTAAGGGTCCCTATGGCTACACCTTC	CAWGPKGPYGYTF	NA	TRBV30	TRBJ1-2	NA
TGTGCCAGCAGCAGAAACGGACAGGGCGACTACGAGCAGTACTTC	CASSRNGQGDYEQYF	TRBD1	TRBV5-6	TRBJ2-7	few
TGTGCCAGCAGCCCTGGGACACTACAAGAGACCCAGTACTTC	CASSPGTLQETQYF	NA	TRBV9	TRBJ2-5	NA
TGCGCCAGCAGCTCGACTAGCGTTATCTACGAGCAGTACTTC	CASSSTSVIYEQYF	TRBD2	TRBV4-1	TRBJ2-7	once
TGCGCCAGCAGCTTGGGCAGAGAGCCAATACTGAACACTGAAGCTTTCTTT	CASSLGREPILNTEAFF	NA	TRBV5-1	TRBJ1-1	NA
TGCGCCAGCAGCTTGGACGGGGGCTCCTACAATGAGCAGTTCTTC	CASSLDGGSYNEQFF	NA	TRBV5-1	TRBJ2-1	few
TGTGCCAGCAGCCTATACAGGGGGGCAACTAATGAAAAACTGTTTTTT	CASSLYRGATNEKLFF	TRBD1	TRBV7-9	TRBJ1-4	NA
TGTGCCAGCAGCTTACGGGGGGGGCCAGATGAGCAGTTCTTC	CASSLRGGPDEQFF	TRBD2	TRBV7-6	TRBJ2-1	once
TGTGCCAGCAGCGCAGGTAGTCGCTACACCTTC	CASSAGSRYTF	NA	TRBV7-2	TRBJ1-2	once
TGTGCCAGCAGCTTAGGAAGGAACACTGAAGCTTTCTTT	CASSLGRNTEAFF	NA	TRBV7-2	TRBJ1-1	once
TGTGCCAGCACCAGGGACAATTCACCCCTCCACTTT	CASTRDNSPLHF	NA	TRBV6-5	TRBJ1-6	NA
TGCAGCGTTGAAGTCAGGGGGAACGAGCAGTACTTC	CSVEVRGNEQYF	TRBD1	TRBV29-1	TRBJ2-7	NA
TGTGCCAGCAGTGACCGGGACAGGGGGTATGGCTACACCTTC	CASSDRDRGYGYTF	TRBD1	TRBV25-1	TRBJ1-2	NA
TGTGCCAGCAGCCAAGGGACGGCCCGTACAGATACGCAGTATTTT	CASSQGTARTDTQYF	NA	TRBV7-3	TRBJ2-3	NA
TGTGCCAGCAGTTTAGCGGACGTCCTCGAGCAGTACTTC	CASSLADVLEQYF	NA	TRBV28	TRBJ2-7	NA
TGCGCCAGCAGCCCAGTAGACATGGGTTTTCTTTCTTACACTGAAGCTTTCTTT	CASSPVDMGFLSYTEAFF	NA	TRBV4-1	TRBJ1-1	NA